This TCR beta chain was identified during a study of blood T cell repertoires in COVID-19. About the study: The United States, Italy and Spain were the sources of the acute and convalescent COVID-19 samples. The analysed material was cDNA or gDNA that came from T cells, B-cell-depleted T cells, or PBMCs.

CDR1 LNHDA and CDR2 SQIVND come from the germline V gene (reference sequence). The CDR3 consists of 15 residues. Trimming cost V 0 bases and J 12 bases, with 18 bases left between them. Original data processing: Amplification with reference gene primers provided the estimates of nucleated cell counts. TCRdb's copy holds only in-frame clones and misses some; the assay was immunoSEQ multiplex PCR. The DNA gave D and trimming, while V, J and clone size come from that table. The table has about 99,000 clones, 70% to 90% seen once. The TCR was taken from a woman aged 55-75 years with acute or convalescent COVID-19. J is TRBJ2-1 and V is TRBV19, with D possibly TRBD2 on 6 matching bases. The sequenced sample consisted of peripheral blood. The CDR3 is CASSIEGGQGARQFF. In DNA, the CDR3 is TGTGCCAGTAGTATAGAGGGAGGCCAAGGGGCGAGGCAGTTCTTC.